This T cell receptor beta chain was profiled in a study of T cell responses to AZD1222 COVID-19 vaccine. Study details: Timing groups of about 4 and about 12 weeks for second doses were pooled.

TCRdb's copy holds only in-frame clones and misses some; the assay was immunoSEQ multiplex PCR. This table holds over 100,000 clones, around 90% found once. The CDR3 contains 13 residues. V dropped 4 bases and J dropped 6 bases, with 11 bases sitting between them. CDR1 SGHRS and CDR2 YFSETQ come from the germline V gene. Remarks on this clone: The antigen is unknown.

Study-wide points: Donors, mostly white British, included more females; clonal diversity was possibly underestimated. Without day 14 samples, only post-peak T cell repertoires were studied.

The material was peripheral blood, obtained on day 0 of AZD1222 vaccination. This receptor was taken from an adult in good health. The chain links TRBV5-1 to TRBJ2-1; a weak D match, TRBD1 (5 bases). This chain's CDR3 is CASSEDIFNEQFF. Written as DNA, the CDR3 is TGCGCCAGCAGCGAGGACATTTTCAATGAGCAGTTCTTC.